Sequencing of this T cell receptor (beta chain) was carried out in a study of patients and donors after allogeneic stem cell transplantation. TCRdb analysed the RT-PCR reads with MiXCR anew, one entry per CDR3 protein. This sample has about 960,000 distinct CDR3 sequences, with roughly 18% found just once. This CDR3 spans 12 amino acids. V lost 7 bases to trimming and J lost 4 bases, with 11 bases between them. Germline lookup yields CDR1 WSHSY and CDR2 SAAADI. This rearrangement joins TRBV10-2 to TRBJ2-7; a possible D gene is TRBD1 (6 bases). Sequenced: blood, either unsorted or a sorted T cell fraction (not recorded which). This receptor was identified in a human donor who was either an allogeneic HSCT recipient or a stem cell or donor lymphocyte infusion donor (not recorded which). It is not recorded whose cells these are; they may come from a transplant donor. CDR3 DNA sequence: TGCGCCAGCATTGGACAGAGGTACGAGCAGTACTTC. It encodes CASIGQRYEQYF.